This T cell receptor beta chain was sequenced during a study of CD8 T cells in Susac syndrome. Study-wide points: Only a relatively small number of individuals were included in the TCR sequencing and HLA analysis.

In regard to this clonotype: Its target is not known.

With random hexamers, reverse transcription was performed on about 0.5 to 1 ug of RNA. TCRdb reprocessed the immunoSEQ multiplex PCR reads via MiXCR and lists one record per CDR3 protein. The repertoire includes approximately 150,000 distinct CDR3 sequences, approximately 95% of them detected once, and 0.11% sits in the top ten. CDR3 length equals 17 residues. The germline CDR1 and CDR2 sequences are LGHDT and YNNKEL (reference sequence). Trimming shortened V by 0 bases and J by 3 bases, and 17 bases separated the two germline ends. Each multiple sclerosis control was a treatment-naive patient with relapsing-remitting disease that was either stable or active. Negative isolation yielded CD8+ and CD4+ T cells; FACS enriched TEMRA cells.

This chain joins TRBV3-1 and TRBJ1-2, with D tentatively TRBD1 (6 bases). Sequenced sample: CD4+ T cells from PBMCs. This TCR was recovered from a human donor with multiple sclerosis. CDR3 sequence: CASSQEGPLGAYYGYTF. The CDR3 nucleotides read TGTGCCAGCAGCCAAGAAGGTCCGTTGGGGGCGTACTATGGCTACACCTTC.